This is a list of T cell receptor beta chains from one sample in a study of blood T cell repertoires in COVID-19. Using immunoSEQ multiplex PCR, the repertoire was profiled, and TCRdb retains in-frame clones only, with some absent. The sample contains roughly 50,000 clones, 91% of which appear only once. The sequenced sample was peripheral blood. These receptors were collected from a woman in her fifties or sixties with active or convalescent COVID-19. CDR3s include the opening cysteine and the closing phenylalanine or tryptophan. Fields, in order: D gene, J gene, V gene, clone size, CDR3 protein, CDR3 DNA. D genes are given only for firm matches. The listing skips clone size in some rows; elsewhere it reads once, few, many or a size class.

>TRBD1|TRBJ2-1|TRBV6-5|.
CATTQGNEQFF
TGTGCCACCACACAGGGGAATGAGCAGTTCTTC
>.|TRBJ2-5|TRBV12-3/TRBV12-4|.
CASSLHGPETQYF
TGTGCCAGCAGTTTGCATGGCCCGGAGACCCAGTACTTC
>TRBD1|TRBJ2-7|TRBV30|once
CAWSVGQVYEQYF
TGTGCCTGGAGTGTGGGACAGGTATACGAGCAGTACTTC
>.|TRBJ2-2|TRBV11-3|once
CAYRDYPNTGELFF
TGTGCCTACCGTGACTATCCGAACACCGGGGAGCTGTTTTTT
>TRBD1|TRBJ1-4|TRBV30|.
CAWTSLQGHEKLFF
TGTGCCTGGACCTCCTTACAGGGGCATGAAAAACTGTTTTTT
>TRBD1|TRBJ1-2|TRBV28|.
CASSPGQGFGYTF
TGTGCCAGCAGTCCGGGACAGGGGTTTGGCTACACCTTC
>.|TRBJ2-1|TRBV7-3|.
CASSLRTGGYNEQFF
TGTGCCAGCAGCTTAAGGACCGGGGGCTACAATGAGCAGTTCTTC
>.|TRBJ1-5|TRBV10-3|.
CAISESDRRNQPQHF
TGTGCCATCAGTGAGTCGGACAGACGCAATCAGCCCCAGCATTTT
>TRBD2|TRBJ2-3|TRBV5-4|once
CASSLDLAGTDTQYF
TGTGCCAGCAGCTTGGACCTAGCGGGCACAGATACGCAGTATTTT
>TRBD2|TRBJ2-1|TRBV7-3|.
CASSLTWASGRNEQFF
TGTGCCAGCAGCTTAACTTGGGCTAGCGGTAGGAATGAGCAGTTCTTC
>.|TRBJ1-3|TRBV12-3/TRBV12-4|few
CASSLWSEPIYF
TGTGCCAGCAGTTTATGGTCGGAGCCCATATATTTT
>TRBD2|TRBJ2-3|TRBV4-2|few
CASSQVLGPSGSEYTQYF
TGTGCCAGCAGCCAAGTACTTGGACCGAGCGGGAGTGAGTATACGCAGTATTTT
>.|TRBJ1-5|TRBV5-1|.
CASSTTGAGSQPQHF
TGCGCCAGCAGCACGACCGGCGCCGGGAGTCAGCCCCAGCATTTT
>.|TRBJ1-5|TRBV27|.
CASSPLSPMGNQPQHF
TGTGCCAGCAGTCCGCTATCTCCTATGGGCAATCAGCCCCAGCATTTT
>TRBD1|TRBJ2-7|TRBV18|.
CASSPGTGGEQYF
TGTGCCAGCTCACCGGGGACAGGGGGCGAGCAGTACTTC
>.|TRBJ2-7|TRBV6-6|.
CASSLRDYEQYF
TGTGCCAGCAGCCTCCGGGACTACGAGCAGTACTTC
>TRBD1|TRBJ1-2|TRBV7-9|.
CASSLLQGGYGYTF
TGTGCCAGCAGCTTACTACAGGGGGGCTATGGCTACACCTTC
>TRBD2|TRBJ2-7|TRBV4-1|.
CASSQRAGVVSYEQYF
TGCGCCAGCAGCCAAAGAGCGGGAGTAGTCTCCTACGAGCAGTACTTC
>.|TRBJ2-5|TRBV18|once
CASSPRDGETQYF
TGTGCCAGCTCACCCCGGGATGGGGAGACCCAGTACTTC
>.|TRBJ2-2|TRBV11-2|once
CASSLRQPGTGELFF
TGTGCCAGCAGCTTACGACAGCCTGGGACCGGGGAGCTGTTTTTT
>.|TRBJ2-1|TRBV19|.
CASSRVLGSYNEQFF
TGTGCCAGTAGTCGGGTACTCGGCTCCTACAATGAGCAGTTCTTC
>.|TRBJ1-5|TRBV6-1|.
CASSEAYSNQPQHF
TGTGCCAGCAGTGAAGCGTATAGCAATCAGCCCCAGCATTTT
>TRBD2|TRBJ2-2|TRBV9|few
CASSGVAGGPTGELFF
TGTGCCAGCAGCGGGGTAGCGGGGGGTCCCACCGGGGAGCTGTTTTTT
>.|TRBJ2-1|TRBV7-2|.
CASSLRVLRQGGNEQFF
TGTGCCAGCAGCTTAAGAGTCCTGCGGCAGGGGGGCAATGAGCAGTTCTTC
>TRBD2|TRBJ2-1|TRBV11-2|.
CASSLGSGRAEVNEQFF
TGTGCCAGCAGCTTAGGTAGCGGGAGGGCCGAGGTCAATGAGCAGTTCTTC
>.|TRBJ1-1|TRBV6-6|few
CASTSTAEAFF
TGTGCCAGCACCTCGACAGCCGAAGCTTTCTTT
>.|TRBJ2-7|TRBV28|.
CASRVGLMAEQYF
TGTGCCAGCAGAGTGGGACTCATGGCCGAGCAGTACTTC
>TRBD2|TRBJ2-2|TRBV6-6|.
CASRLIAGNGELFF
TGTGCCAGCAGACTAATAGCGGGGAACGGGGAGCTGTTTTTT
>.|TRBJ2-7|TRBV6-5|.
CASTGGLNLEQYF
TGTGCCAGCACCGGAGGATTGAATTTGGAGCAGTACTTC
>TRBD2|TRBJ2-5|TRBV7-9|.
CASSSMAGDVVETQYF
TGTGCCAGCAGCTCCATGGCGGGAGATGTGGTAGAGACCCAGTACTTC
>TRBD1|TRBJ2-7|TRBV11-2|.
CASSIGQGAYEQYF
TGTGCCAGCAGTATCGGACAGGGGGCTTACGAGCAGTACTTC
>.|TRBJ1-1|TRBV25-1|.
CASSDYRLNTEAFF
TGTGCCAGCAGTGACTACAGGCTGAACACTGAAGCTTTCTTT
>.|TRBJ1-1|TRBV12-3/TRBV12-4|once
CASSLPVRSEAFF
TGTGCCAGCAGTTTACCCGTGAGATCTGAAGCTTTCTTT
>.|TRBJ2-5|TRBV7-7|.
CASSQGPETQYF
TGTGCCAGCAGTCAGGGTCCAGAGACCCAGTACTTC
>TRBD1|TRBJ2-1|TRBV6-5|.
CASSFGTGDNEQFF
TGTGCCAGCAGTTTCGGGACAGGGGACAATGAGCAGTTCTTC
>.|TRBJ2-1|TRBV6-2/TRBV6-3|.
CASSYAVTNEQFF
TGTGCCAGCAGTTATGCGGTAACCAATGAGCAGTTCTTC
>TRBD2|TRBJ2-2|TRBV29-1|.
CSVVGRVNTGELFF
TGCAGCGTTGTGGGGAGGGTGAACACCGGGGAGCTGTTTTTT
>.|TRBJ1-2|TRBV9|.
CASSSQVAAVSNGYTF
TGTGCCAGCAGCTCCCAGGTGGCAGCTGTGTCTAATGGCTACACCTTC
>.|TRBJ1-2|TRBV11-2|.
CASSLGPGDGYTF
TGTGCCAGCAGCCTAGGGCCGGGGGATGGCTACACCTTC
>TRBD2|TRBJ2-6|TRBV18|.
CASSPLTSGGSPSGANVLTF
TGTGCCAGCTCACCACTTACTAGCGGGGGGTCCCCCTCTGGGGCCAACGTCCTGACTTTC
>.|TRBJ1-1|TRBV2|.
CASSADLVGTEAFF
TGTGCCAGCAGTGCGGACTTGGTCGGGACTGAAGCTTTCTTT
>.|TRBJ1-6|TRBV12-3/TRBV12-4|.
CASNIVSNSPLHF
TGTGCCAGCAATATTGTATCCAATTCACCCCTCCACTTT
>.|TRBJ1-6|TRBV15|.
CATSTSVSSYNSPLHF
TGTGCCACCAGCACTTCGGTCTCCTCCTATAATTCACCCCTCCACTTT
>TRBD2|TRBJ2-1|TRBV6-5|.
CASSPASGSYEQFF
TGTGCCAGCAGCCCGGCTAGCGGGAGCTATGAGCAGTTCTTC
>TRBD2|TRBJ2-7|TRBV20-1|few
CSAGRSYEQYF
TGCAGTGCCGGGAGGTCCTACGAGCAGTACTTC
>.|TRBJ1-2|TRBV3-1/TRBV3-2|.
CASSQDSSHGYTF
TGTGCCAGCAGCCAAGATAGCAGCCATGGCTACACCTTC
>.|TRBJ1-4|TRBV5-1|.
CASSLGGTPTTNEKLFF
TGCGCCAGCAGCTTGGGTGGGACTCCGACAACTAATGAAAAACTGTTTTTT
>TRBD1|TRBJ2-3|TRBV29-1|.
CSVDRDRGATDTQYF
TGCAGCGTGGACCGGGACAGGGGGGCCACAGATACGCAGTATTTT
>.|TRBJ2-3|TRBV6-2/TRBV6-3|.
CASSYLSSTDTQYF
TGTGCCAGCAGTTACCTGAGTAGCACAGATACGCAGTATTTT
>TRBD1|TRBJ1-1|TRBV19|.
CASSMSRTGANTEAFF
TGTGCCAGTAGTATGTCGAGGACAGGGGCGAACACTGAAGCTTTCTTT
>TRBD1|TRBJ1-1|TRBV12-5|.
CASGFDRGEDTEAFF
TGTGCTAGTGGTTTCGACAGGGGGGAGGACACTGAAGCTTTCTTT